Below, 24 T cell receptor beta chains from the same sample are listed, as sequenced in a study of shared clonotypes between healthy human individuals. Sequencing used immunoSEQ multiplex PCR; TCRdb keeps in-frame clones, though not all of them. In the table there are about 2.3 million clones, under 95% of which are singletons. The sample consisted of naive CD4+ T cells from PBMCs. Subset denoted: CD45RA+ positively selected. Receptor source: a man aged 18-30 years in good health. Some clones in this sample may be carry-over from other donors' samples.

The CDR3 bases are TGTGCCAGCGGTATAGCGGGCGATGAGCAGTTCTTC. Translating it yields CASGIAGDEQFF. V usage is TRBV28 and J usage is TRBJ2-1; the match to TRBD2 covers 7 bases. The CDR3 covers 12 residues. Germline trimming cut 8 bases from V and 8 bases from J; bases unmatched to any gene: 6. The V gene's germline CDR1 is MDHEN and CDR2 SYDVKM.

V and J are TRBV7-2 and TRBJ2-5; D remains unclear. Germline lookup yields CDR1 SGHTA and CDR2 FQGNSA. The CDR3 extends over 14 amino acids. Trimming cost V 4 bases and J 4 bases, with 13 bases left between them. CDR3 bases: TGTGCCAGCAGCTCATATAAGGTTGGAGAGACCCAGTACTTC. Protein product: CASSSYKVGETQYF.

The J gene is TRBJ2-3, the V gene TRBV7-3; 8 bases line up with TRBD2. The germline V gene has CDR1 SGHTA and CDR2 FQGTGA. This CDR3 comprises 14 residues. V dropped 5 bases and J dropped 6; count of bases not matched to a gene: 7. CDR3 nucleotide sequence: TGTGCCAGCAGCACGGGACTAGGAAAGGATACGCAGTATTTT. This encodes CASSTGLGKDTQYF.

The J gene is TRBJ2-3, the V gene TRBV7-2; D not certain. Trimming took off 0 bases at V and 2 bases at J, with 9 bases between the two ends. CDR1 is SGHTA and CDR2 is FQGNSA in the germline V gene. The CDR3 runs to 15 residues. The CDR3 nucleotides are TGTGCCAGCAGCTTAGCAGAGATCCCCACAGATACGCAGTATTTT. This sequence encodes CASSLAEIPTDTQYF.

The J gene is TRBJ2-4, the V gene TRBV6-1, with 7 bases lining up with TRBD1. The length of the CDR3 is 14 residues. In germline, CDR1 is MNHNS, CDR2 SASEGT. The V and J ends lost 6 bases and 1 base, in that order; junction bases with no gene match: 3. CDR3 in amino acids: CASRQGEAKNIQYF. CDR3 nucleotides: TGTGCCAGCAGGCAGGGGGAGGCCAAAAACATTCAGTACTTC.

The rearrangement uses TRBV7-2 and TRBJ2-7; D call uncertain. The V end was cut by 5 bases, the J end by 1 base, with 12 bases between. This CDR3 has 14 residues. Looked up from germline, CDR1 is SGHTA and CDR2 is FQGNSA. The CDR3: CASSPSMTSYEQYF. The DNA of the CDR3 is TGTGCCAGCAGCCCTAGTATGACATCCTACGAGCAGTACTTC.

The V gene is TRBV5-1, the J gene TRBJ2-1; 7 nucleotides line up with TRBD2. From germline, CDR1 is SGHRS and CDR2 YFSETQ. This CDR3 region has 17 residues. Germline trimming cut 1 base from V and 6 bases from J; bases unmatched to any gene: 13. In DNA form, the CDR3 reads TGCGCCAGCAGCTTGTCGTTCTTTGGGGGGGACCTCAATGAGCAGTTCTTC. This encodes CASSLSFFGGDLNEQFF. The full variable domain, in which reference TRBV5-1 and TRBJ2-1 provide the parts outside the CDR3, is KAGVTQTPRYLIKTRGQQVTLSCSPISGHRSVSWYQQTPGQGLQFLFEYFSETQRNKGNFPGRFSGRQFSNSRSEMNVSTLELGDSALYLCASSLSFFGGDLNEQFFGPGTRLTVL.

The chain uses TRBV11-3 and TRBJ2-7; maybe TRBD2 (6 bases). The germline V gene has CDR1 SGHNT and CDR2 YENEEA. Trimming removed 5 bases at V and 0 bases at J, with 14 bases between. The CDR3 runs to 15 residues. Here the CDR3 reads CASSPRGTLSYEQYF. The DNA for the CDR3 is TGTGCCAGCAGCCCCCGGGGGACCCTCTCCTACGAGCAGTACTTC.

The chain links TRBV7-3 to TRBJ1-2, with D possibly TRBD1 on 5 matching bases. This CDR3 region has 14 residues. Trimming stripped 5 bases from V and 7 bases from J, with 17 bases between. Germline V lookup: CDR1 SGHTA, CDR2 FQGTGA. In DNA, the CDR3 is TGTGCCAGCAGCACATCTAGGGGAGGTGGTGGCTACACCTTC. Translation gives CASSTSRGGGGYTF.

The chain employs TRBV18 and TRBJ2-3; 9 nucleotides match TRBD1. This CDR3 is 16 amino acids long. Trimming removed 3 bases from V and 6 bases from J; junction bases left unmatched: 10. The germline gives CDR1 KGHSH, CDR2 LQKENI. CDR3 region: CASSPSGDRVRDTQYF. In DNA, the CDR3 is TGTGCCAGCTCACCCAGCGGGGACAGGGTACGCGATACGCAGTATTTT.

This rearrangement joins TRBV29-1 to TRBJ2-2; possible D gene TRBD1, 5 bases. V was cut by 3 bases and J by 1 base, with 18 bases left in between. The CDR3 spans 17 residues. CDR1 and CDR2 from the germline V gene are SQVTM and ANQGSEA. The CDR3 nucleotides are TGCAGCGTTGAGACGCGGCCAGGGCCTAAGAACACCGGGGAGCTGTTTTTT. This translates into CSVETRPGPKNTGELFF.

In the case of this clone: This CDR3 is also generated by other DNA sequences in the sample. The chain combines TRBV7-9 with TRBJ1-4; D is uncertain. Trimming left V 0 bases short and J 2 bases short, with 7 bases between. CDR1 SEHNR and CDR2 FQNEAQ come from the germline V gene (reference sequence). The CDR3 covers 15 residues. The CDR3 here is CASSLAVATNEKLFF. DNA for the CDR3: TGTGCCAGCAGCTTAGCGGTGGCGACTAATGAAAAACTGTTTTTT.

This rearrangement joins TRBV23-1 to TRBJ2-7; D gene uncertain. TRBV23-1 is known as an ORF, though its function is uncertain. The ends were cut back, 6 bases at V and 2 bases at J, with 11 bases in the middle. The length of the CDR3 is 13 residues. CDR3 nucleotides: TGCGCCAGCAGACCCCGTTGTCCCTACGAGCAGTACTTC. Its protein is CASRPRCPYEQYF.

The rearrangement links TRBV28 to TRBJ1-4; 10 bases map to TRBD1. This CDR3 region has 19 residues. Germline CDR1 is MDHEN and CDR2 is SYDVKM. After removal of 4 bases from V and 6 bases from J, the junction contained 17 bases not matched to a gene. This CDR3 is CASSSPTRDRGRFDEKLFF. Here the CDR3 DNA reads TGTGCCAGCAGTTCCCCCACCCGGGACAGGGGACGATTTGATGAAAAACTGTTTTTT.

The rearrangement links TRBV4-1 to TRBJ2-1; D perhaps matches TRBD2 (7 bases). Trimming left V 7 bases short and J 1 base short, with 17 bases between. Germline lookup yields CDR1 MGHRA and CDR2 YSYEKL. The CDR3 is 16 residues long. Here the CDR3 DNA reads TGCGCCAGCAACAGAGGGGGGGGCGGGTCCTACAATGAGCAGTTCTTC. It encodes CASNRGGGGSYNEQFF.

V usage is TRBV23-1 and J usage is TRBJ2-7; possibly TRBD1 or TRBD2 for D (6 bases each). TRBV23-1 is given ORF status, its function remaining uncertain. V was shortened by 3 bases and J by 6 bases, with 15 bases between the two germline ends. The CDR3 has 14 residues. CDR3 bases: TGCGCCAGCAGTCATTACCGGGGGCTGCGCGAGCAGTACTTC. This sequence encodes CASSHYRGLREQYF.

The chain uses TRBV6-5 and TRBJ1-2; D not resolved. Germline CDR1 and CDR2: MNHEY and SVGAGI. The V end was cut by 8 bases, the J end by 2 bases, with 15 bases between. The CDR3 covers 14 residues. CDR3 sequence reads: CASAGRNLNYGYTF. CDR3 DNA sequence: TGTGCCAGCGCCGGGCGGAACCTCAACTATGGCTACACCTTC.

The CDR3 loop reads CASLEPGKKTQYF. The CDR3 coding sequence is TGTGCCTCCCTAGAACCAGGGAAAAAGACCCAGTACTTC. The gene calls are TRBV30 and TRBJ2-5; perhaps TRBD1 as D (5 bases). There are 13 residues in the CDR3. Germline loops: CDR1 GTSNPN, CDR2 SVGIG (reference sequence). Trimming took 7 bases from V and 6 from J, leaving 18 bases between them.

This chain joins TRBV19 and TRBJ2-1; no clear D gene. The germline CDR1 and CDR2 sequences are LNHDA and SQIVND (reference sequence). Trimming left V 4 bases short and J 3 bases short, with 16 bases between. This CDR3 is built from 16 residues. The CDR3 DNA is TGTGCCAGTAGTAGTGATGGTGTTCCTAGCTACAATGAGCAGTTCTTC. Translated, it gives CASSSDGVPSYNEQFF.

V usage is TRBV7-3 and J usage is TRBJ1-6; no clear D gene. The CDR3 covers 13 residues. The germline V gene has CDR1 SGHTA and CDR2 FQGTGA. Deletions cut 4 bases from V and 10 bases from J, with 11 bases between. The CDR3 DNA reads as TGTGCCAGCAGCTATCTGAGGGAGTCACCCCTCCACTTT. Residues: CASSYLRESPLHF.

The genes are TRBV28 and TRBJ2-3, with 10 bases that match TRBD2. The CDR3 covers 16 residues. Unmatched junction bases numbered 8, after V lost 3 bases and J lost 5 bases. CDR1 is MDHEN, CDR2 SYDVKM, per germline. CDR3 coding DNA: TGTGCCAGCAGTTTTGGGGGGCTAGCGGGAGAAGATACGCAGTATTTT. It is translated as CASSFGGLAGEDTQYF.

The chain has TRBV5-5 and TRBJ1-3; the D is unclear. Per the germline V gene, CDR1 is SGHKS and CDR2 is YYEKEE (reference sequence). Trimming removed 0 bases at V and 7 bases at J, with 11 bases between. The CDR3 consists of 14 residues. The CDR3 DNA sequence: TGTGCCAGCAGCTTGGTACCTGGTGGGAACACCATATATTTT. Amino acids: CASSLVPGGNTIYF.

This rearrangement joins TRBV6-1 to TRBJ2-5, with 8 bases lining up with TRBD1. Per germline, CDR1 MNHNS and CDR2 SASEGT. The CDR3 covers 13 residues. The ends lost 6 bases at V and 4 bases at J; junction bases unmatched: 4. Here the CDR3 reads CASRDRVTETQYF. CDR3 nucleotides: TGTGCCAGCAGGGACAGGGTAACAGAGACCCAGTACTTC.

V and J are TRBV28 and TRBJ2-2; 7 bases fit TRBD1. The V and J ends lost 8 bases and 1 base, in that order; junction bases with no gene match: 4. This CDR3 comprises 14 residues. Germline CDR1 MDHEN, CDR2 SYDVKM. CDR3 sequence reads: CASGWTGNTGELFF. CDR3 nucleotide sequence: TGTGCCAGCGGATGGACAGGGAACACCGGGGAGCTGTTTTTT.